These T cell receptor beta chains were read from a single sample in a study of T cell responses to AZD1222 COVID-19 vaccine. Repertoires were generated with immunoSEQ multiplex PCR, while TCRdb's copy carries only in-frame clones and drops some. Among approximately 150,000 clones listed, approximately 88% were seen once. This sample comprised peripheral blood, obtained on day 0 of AZD1222 vaccination. Receptors originate from an adult in good health. Both conserved end residues are part of each CDR3. D genes are given only for firm matches. Clone size is shown for a subset of rows, as once, few, many or a class of expanded clone.

d_call j_call clone_size v_call cdr3_aa cdr3_nt
TRBD2 TRBJ2-5 - TRBV28 CASSLRLAGVETQYF TGTGCCAGCAGTTTAAGACTAGCGGGAGTAGAGACCCAGTACTTC
- TRBJ1-2 - TRBV20-1 CSASGRYGYTF TGCAGTGCTAGCGGCCGCTATGGCTACACCTTC
TRBD1 TRBJ1-4 - TRBV5-1 CASSPSGNRGDEKLFF TGCGCCAGCAGCCCATCCGGGAACAGGGGTGATGAAAAACTGTTTTTT
TRBD1 TRBJ1-2 - TRBV5-1 CASSIGTGGANYGYTF TGCGCCAGCAGCATCGGGACAGGGGGCGCTAACTATGGCTACACCTTC
- TRBJ2-3 - TRBV7-2 CASRGSSGTDTQYF TGTGCCAGCAGGGGGTCCAGCGGGACAGATACGCAGTATTTT
- TRBJ2-3 - TRBV6-2/TRBV6-3 CASSYHERGTDTQYF TGTGCCAGCAGTTACCACGAGCGGGGCACAGATACGCAGTATTTT
TRBD1 TRBJ2-5 - TRBV28 CASSSRQGTETQYF TGTGCCAGCAGTTCCCGACAGGGGACGGAGACCCAGTACTTC
- TRBJ1-6 - TRBV7-3 CASSFGQYNSPLHF TGTGCCAGCAGCTTCGGGCAGTATAATTCACCCCTCCACTTT
- TRBJ1-6 - TRBV2 CASSEAYRDDSPLHF TGTGCCAGCAGTGAAGCTTACAGGGATGATTCACCCCTCCACTTT
- TRBJ1-2 - TRBV7-9 CASSPRIDKNYGYTF TGTGCCAGCAGCCCTAGAATAGACAAGAACTATGGCTACACCTTC
- TRBJ1-4 few TRBV30 CAWGRAKLGEKLFF TGTGCCTGGGGTCGGGCCAAGCTGGGGGAAAAACTGTTTTTT
- TRBJ1-2 - TRBV28 CATYSPQTPNYGYTF TGTGCCACCTATTCCCCCCAAACTCCTAACTATGGCTACACCTTC
- TRBJ2-3 few TRBV9 CASSPSVTRPTDTQYF TGTGCCAGCAGCCCTTCGGTGACACGCCCGACAGATACGCAGTATTTT
- TRBJ1-5 - TRBV13 CASSLAGGDQPQHF TGTGCCAGCAGCTTGGCTGGGGGGGACCAGCCCCAGCATTTT
TRBD1 TRBJ1-2 - TRBV19 CASRPDREYGYTF TGTGCCAGTAGGCCAGACAGGGAGTATGGCTACACCTTC
- TRBJ1-4 - TRBV7-3 CASSTHTSGSEKLFF TGTGCCAGCAGCACCCACACGTCGGGGAGTGAAAAACTGTTTTTT
TRBD1 TRBJ2-2 - TRBV7-9 CASSTQGATGELFF TGTGCCAGCAGCACACAGGGGGCAACCGGGGAGCTGTTTTTT
TRBD1 TRBJ2-1 - TRBV30 CAWRSGTGANNEQFF TGTGCCTGGAGGTCCGGGACAGGGGCTAACAATGAGCAGTTCTTC
- TRBJ2-1 - TRBV11-2 CASSLDGGLYEQFF TGTGCCAGCAGCTTAGATGGCGGGCTATATGAGCAGTTCTTC
TRBD2 TRBJ2-1 - TRBV2 CASSRLAGANEQFF TGTGCCAGCAGTCGACTAGCCGGGGCCAATGAGCAGTTCTTC
TRBD1 TRBJ1-2 - TRBV5-6 CASSFGTDGYTF TGTGCCAGCAGCTTCGGGACAGATGGCTACACCTTC
TRBD1 TRBJ2-6 - TRBV19 CASSNPRTGDSGANVLTF TGTGCCAGTAGTAATCCTCGGACAGGCGACTCTGGGGCCAACGTCCTGACTTTC
- TRBJ2-5 once TRBV30 CAWSVRGWGQETQYF TGTGCCTGGAGTGTACGGGGGTGGGGGCAAGAGACCCAGTACTTC
- TRBJ2-7 - TRBV5-5 CASSFAAGGTYEQYF TGTGCCAGCAGCTTTGCGGCAGGGGGGACCTACGAGCAGTACTTC
TRBD1 TRBJ2-7 once TRBV3-1/TRBV3-2 CASRRRIGGGEQYF TGTGCCAGCAGGCGGAGGATAGGGGGCGGCGAGCAGTACTTC
- TRBJ2-1 - TRBV4-2 CASSRTDSYNEQFF TGTGCCAGCAGTCGGACGGACTCCTACAATGAGCAGTTCTTC